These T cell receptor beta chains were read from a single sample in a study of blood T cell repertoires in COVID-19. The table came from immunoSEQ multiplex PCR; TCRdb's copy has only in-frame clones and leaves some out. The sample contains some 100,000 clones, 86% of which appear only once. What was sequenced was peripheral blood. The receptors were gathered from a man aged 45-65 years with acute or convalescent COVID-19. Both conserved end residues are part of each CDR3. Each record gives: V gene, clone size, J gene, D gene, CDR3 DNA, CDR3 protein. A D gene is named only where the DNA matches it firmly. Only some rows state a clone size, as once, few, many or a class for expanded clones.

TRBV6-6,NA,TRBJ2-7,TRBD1,TGTGCCAGCAGTTACTCAGGGACAGGGGCGGGCGAGCAGTACTTC,CASSYSGTGAGEQYF
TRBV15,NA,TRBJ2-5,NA,TGTGCCACCAGCAGAGACCAGCGAGACGATGAGACCCAGTACTTC,CATSRDQRDDETQYF
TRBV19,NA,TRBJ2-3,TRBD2,TGTGCCAGTAGTTTACTAGCGGGAATCACAGATACGCAGTATTTT,CASSLLAGITDTQYF
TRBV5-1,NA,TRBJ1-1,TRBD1,TGCGCCAGCAGCTCTGAGGGACAGCTCGGCCCTGAAGCTTTCTTT,CASSSEGQLGPEAFF
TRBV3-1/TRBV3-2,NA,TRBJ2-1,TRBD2,TGTGCCAGCAGCCAAGAGAAGGGGATAGCGGGAGCCTACAATGAGCAGTTCTTC,CASSQEKGIAGAYNEQFF
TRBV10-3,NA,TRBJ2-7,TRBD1,TGTGCCATCAATTTTGCAGGGGGTTCCCACGAGCAGTACTTC,CAINFAGGSHEQYF
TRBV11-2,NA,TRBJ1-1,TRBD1,TGTGCCAGCAGCTTATCAGACAGGGGGAAGGAGAAAGCTTTCTTT,CASSLSDRGKEKAFF
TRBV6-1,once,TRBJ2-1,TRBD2,TGTGCCAGCAGTGAAGTGGGGACTAGCGGCTACAATGAGCAGTTCTTC,CASSEVGTSGYNEQFF
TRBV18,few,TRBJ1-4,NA,TGTGCCAGCTCAGTTAATAAGGGGAATGAAAAACTGTTTTTT,CASSVNKGNEKLFF
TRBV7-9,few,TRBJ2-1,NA,TGTGCCAGCAGCTTAATGGTAGAGAGCTCCTACAATGAGCAGTTCTTC,CASSLMVESSYNEQFF
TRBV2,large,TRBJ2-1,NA,TGTGCCAGCAGTGAAGTAGAACTAGCCGAAGGTGCGGTCGACAATGAGCAGTTCTTC,CASSEVELAEGAVDNEQFF
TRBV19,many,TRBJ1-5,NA,TGTGCCAGTAGTATTGCCGGGAATCAGCCCCAGCATTTT,CASSIAGNQPQHF
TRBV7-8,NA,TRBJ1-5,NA,TGTGCCAGCAGCTACGGTGGCAATCAGCCCCAGCATTTT,CASSYGGNQPQHF
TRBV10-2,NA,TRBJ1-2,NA,TGCGCCAGCAGGATCTCTACAGGGTTAGCCTATGGCTACACCTTC,CASRISTGLAYGYTF
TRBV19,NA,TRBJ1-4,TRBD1,TGTGCCAGTAGCGAAACCGGGACAGGGGAGGAAAAACTGTTTTTT,CASSETGTGEEKLFF
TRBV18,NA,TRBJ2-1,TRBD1,TGTGCCAGCTCGCCAGCCGCCGGGACAGGGTTCAATGAGCAGTTCTTC,CASSPAAGTGFNEQFF
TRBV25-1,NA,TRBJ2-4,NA,TGTGCCAGCAGTGAGCATGCACTAAACATTCAGTACTTC,CASSEHALNIQYF
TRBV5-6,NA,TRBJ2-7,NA,TGTGCCAGCAGCTTGGACAGGGAATACTCCTACGAGCAGTACTTC,CASSLDREYSYEQYF